The TCR beta chain described here comes from a study of monozygotic twins with inflammatory bowel disease. General study points: Distinguishing T cell subtypes was not possible.

This CDR3 region has 15 residues. CDR1 is SQVTM and CDR2 is ANQGSEA in the germline V gene. As regards this clonotype: Its antigen is currently unknown.

With about 17 and 10 cycles respectively, two nested PCRs were carried out on TCRalpha and TCRbeta cDNA. TCRdb re-called the 5' RACE reads and catalogs CDR3 proteins one per entry, DNA excluded. The sample holds about 150,000 distinct CDR3 sequences. The chain carries TRBV29-1 and TRBJ2-7; the TCRdb call, TRBD2, lacks DNA for checking. The sample taken for sequencing was blood. This sequence was found in a human donor with ulcerative colitis or Crohn's disease, or a healthy co-twin of an affected twin (not recorded which). CDR3 residues: CSVERSGLAGGEQYF.